This TCR beta chain stems from a study of metastatic and nonmetastatic thyroid tumors. In the study overall: The comparison covered peripheral blood and tumor or nodule tissue in malignant and benign thyroid patients.

Study conclusions and caveats: Benign nodules reportedly had significantly lower TCR beta diversity than malignant thyroid tumors in blood and tumor.

Per the original methods: Using the CDR3 differences seen across clinicopathological groups, the authors built a distant-metastasis classifier for papillary thyroid cancer, which was meant to discriminate distant-metastatic patients. TCRdb re-analyzed the PCR reads through MiXCR. TCRdb, not the authors, supplied the V and J calls. This repertoire shows more than 90,000 clones, about 12% found once; its top ten account for around 10%. This clone was seen many times. As yet, its antigen is unknown. CDR3 size: 16 residues. V was clipped by 4 bases and J by 5 bases; unmatched bases: 5. CDR1 and CDR2 from the germline V gene are LGHNA and YNFKEQ. Patients were all untreated before their thyroid surgery.

This receptor was taken from a female donor with papillary thyroid cancer or a benign thyroid nodule (not recorded which). Some clones in this sample may be carry-over from other donors' samples. The material sequenced was blood. The chain combines TRBV4-2 with TRBJ2-3; 14 positions agree with TRBD2. The CDR3: CASSLGTSGSEDTQYF. In DNA form, the CDR3 reads TGTGCCAGCAGCCTAGGGACTAGCGGGAGCGAAGATACGCAGTATTTT.